This TCR beta chain was recorded in a study of blood T cell repertoires in COVID-19 (dated by TCRdb to about 2020). In the study overall: Samples covering the acute and convalescent phases of COVID-19 were provided by collaborators in the United States, Italy and Spain. Sample metadata almost always included a de-identified subject ID, COVID-19 status, age in years and sex. Samples were obtained from the ongoing ImmuneRACE study (first 160 participants) and from over a thousand subjects provided by 6 global collaborators. The repertoires were made available in a free public database intended to serve as a resource for research on the immune response to SARS-CoV-2. Deeply sampled blood TCRbeta repertoires from subjects exposed to, actively infected with, or recovered from COVID-19 were included in the dataset. The prospective study material was composed of cDNA or gDNA derived from T cells, B-cell-depleted T cells, or PBMCs. HLA class I and class II types, where available, came from metadata supplied by the sample provider rather than from assay-based typing.

Collaborating institutions collected whole blood in K2EDTA tubes following their own protocols. For TCRbeta analysis, collaborators shipped samples as frozen whole blood, isolated PBMCs, or DNA extracted from either of those sample types. Relative to germline, V is missing 6 bases and J is missing 2 bases, with 6 bases of the junction outside any gene match. The germline V gene (reference sequence) specifies MNHNY as CDR1 and SVGAGI as CDR2. The cysteine opens and the phenylalanine closes a CDR3 of 14 amino acids. Of all the DNA, just the CDR3 is kept, 42 bases in frame from base 1. General findings and caveats noted by the study authors: The quantity of clinical and demographic metadata differed by source and by participant and was supplied without curation.

TCRbeta CDR3 regions were amplified from genomic DNA by means of the immunoSEQ Assay, a bias-controlled multiplex PCR. In the original analysis: Within the assay, amplification of reference gene primers was used to estimate how many nucleated cells each sample contained. Sequence reads were collapsed and filtered to measure the absolute abundance of every unique TCRbeta CDR3 rearrangement. For each sample, productive Simpson clonality was calculated as the square root of Simpson's diversity index over productive rearrangements. TCRdb retrieved this table from immuneACCESS and kept in-frame rearrangements only. Not all clones are present; in checked studies, unresolved V genes account for under half, and no reason is known for the remainder. V, J and clone size were drawn from that table, and D and trimming were deduced from the DNA. Here the sample has roughly 45,000 clones; more than 75% occur a single time. The ten largest clonotypes hold around a fifth of the sample.

As to this clone: Its binding antigen is unknown. Base quality data are lacking; no much larger clone is found one base away.

The sequence links TRBV6-6 to TRBJ2-7; a stretch of 8 junction bases matches TRBD1. The TCR was taken from a man in his sixties or seventies with active COVID-19. Specimen: peripheral blood. CDR3 region: CASSSGQGTYEQYF. In nucleotides, the sequence is TGTGCCAGCAGCTCCGGACAGGGCACCTACGAGCAGTACTTC.